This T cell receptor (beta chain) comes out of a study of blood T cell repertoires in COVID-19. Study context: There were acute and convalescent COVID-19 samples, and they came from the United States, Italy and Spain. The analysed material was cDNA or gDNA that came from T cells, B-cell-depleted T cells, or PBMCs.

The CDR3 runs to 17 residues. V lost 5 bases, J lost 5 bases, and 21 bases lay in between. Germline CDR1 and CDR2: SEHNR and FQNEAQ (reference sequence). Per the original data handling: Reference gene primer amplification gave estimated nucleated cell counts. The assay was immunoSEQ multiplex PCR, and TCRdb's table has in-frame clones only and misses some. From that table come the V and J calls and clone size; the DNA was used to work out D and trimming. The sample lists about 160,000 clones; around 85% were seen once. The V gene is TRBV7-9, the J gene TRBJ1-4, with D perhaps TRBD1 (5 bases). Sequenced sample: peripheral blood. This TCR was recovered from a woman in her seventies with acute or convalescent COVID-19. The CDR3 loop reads CASSPTTGSEGNEKLFF. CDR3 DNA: TGTGCCAGCAGCCCAACAACAGGTTCGGAGGGAAATGAAAAACTGTTTTTT.